The rows below give T cell receptor beta chains drawn from one sample of a study of CD8 T cells in Susac syndrome. TCRdb processed the immunoSEQ multiplex PCR reads anew with MiXCR; each CDR3 protein has one entry. The data contain some 97,000 distinct CDR3 sequences, roughly 96% of them seen just once; the ten biggest clones take up 0.3%. Sequenced: CD8+ T cells from PBMCs. These receptors originate from a human donor with Susac syndrome. The CDR3 runs from the conserved cysteine through the conserved F or W. A D gene is named only where the DNA matches it firmly. A row's size may be missing; if present it is once, few, many or a size class.

>TRBV12-3/TRBV12-4|NA|NA|TRBJ2-7
CASRGIGDEQYF
TGTGCCAGCAGGGGGATCGGGGACGAGCAGTACTTC
>TRBV13|NA|NA|TRBJ2-5
CASREAGSEETQYF
TGTGCCAGCAGAGAAGCAGGGTCCGAAGAGACCCAGTACTTC
>TRBV27|TRBD1|NA|TRBJ2-1
CASSLGTGYPEQFF
TGTGCCAGCAGTTTAGGGACAGGGTATCCTGAGCAGTTCTTC
>TRBV2|NA|NA|TRBJ1-2
CASSESNGADLISYTF
TGTGCCAGCAGTGAATCAAACGGCGCGGATCTTATTAGCTACACCTTC
>TRBV7-6|TRBD2|NA|TRBJ2-5
CASSTKAGERQETQYF
TGTGCCAGCAGCACAAAAGCGGGAGAGAGGCAAGAGACCCAGTACTTC
>TRBV4-1|TRBD1|NA|TRBJ2-2
CASSLTGTGDTGELFF
TGCGCCAGCAGCCTAACCGGGACAGGGGACACCGGGGAGCTGTTTTTT
>TRBV29-1|TRBD2|NA|TRBJ2-7
CSVGEGSEQYF
TGCAGCGTCGGGGAGGGCTCCGAGCAGTACTTC
>TRBV24-1|NA|once|TRBJ2-3
CATNSGTQSVDTQYF
TGTGCCACCAATTCCGGGACCCAGAGTGTGGATACGCAGTATTTT
>TRBV9|NA|NA|TRBJ1-5
CASSASRGHQPQHF
TGTGCCAGCAGCGCGAGTAGGGGCCATCAGCCCCAGCATTTT
>TRBV13|NA|NA|TRBJ2-7
CASSHTGTVSYEQYF
TGTGCCAGCAGCCACACCGGGACGGTCTCCTACGAGCAGTACTTC
>TRBV29-1|NA|NA|TRBJ1-2
CSVNIEQTNGYTF
TGCAGCGTTAATATAGAGCAGACAAATGGCTACACCTTC
>TRBV11-2|NA|once|TRBJ2-5
CASSPGTLERETQYF
TGTGCCAGCAGCCCCGGGACACTGGAAAGGGAGACCCAGTACTTC
>TRBV3-1|NA|NA|TRBJ1-2
CASSPNSGDLLGYTF
TGTGCCAGCAGCCCGAATTCAGGGGACCTCCTTGGCTACACCTTC
>TRBV11-2|NA|NA|TRBJ2-2
CASSWVAGELFF
TGTGCCAGCAGCTGGGTAGCCGGGGAGCTGTTTTTT
>TRBV6-4|NA|NA|TRBJ2-7
CAPGSTDTF
TGTGCCCCCGGGTCGACGGATACCTTC
>TRBV6-5|NA|few|TRBJ2-3
CASSLGSTDTQYF
TGTGCCAGCAGTTTGGGCAGCACAGATACGCAGTATTTT
>TRBV7-9|TRBD1|NA|TRBJ2-2
CASSLAGTGGTGELFF
TGTGCCAGCAGCTTAGCCGGGACAGGGGGCACCGGGGAGCTGTTTTTT
>TRBV3-1|TRBD2|NA|TRBJ2-1
CASSPPRREPYNEQFF
TGTGCCAGCAGCCCCCCCAGGCGGGAGCCCTACAATGAGCAGTTCTTC
>TRBV12-3/TRBV12-4|TRBD1|once|TRBJ1-6
CASSLLDRGSPLHF
TGTGCCAGCAGTTTATTGGACAGGGGCTCACCCCTCCACTTT
>TRBV4-1|NA|NA|TRBJ1-1
CASSHQEQYTEAFF
TGCGCCAGCAGCCACCAAGAACAGTACACTGAAGCTTTCTTT
>TRBV29-1|NA|NA|TRBJ2-3
CSAPWGAADTQYF
TGCAGCGCCCCTTGGGGAGCGGCGGATACGCAGTATTTT
>TRBV11-1|NA|NA|TRBJ1-4
CASGLGVNGGEKLFF
TGTGCCAGCGGCTTAGGAGTCAATGGAGGTGAAAAACTGTTTTTT
>TRBV3-1|TRBD2|few|TRBJ2-7
CASSQAGGIYEQYF
TGTGCCAGCAGCCAAGCCGGGGGGATCTACGAGCAGTACTTC
>TRBV14|NA|NA|TRBJ2-7
CASSQVAEQYF
TGTGCCAGCAGCCAAGTAGCCGAGCAGTACTTC
>TRBV15|NA|NA|TRBJ2-2
CATRAGAGELFF
TGTGCCACCCGTGCTGGGGCCGGGGAGCTGTTTTTT
>TRBV9|NA|NA|TRBJ1-2
CASSPGQTNYGYTF
TGTGCCAGCAGCCCGGGACAAACCAACTATGGCTACACCTTC
>TRBV3-1|NA|few|TRBJ2-7
CASSENYEQYF
TGTGCCAGCAGCGAGAACTACGAGCAGTACTTC
>TRBV7-3|TRBD2|NA|TRBJ2-3
CASSLLAGHTDTQYF
TGTGCCAGCAGCTTACTAGCGGGGCACACAGATACGCAGTATTTT
>TRBV6-5|TRBD1|NA|TRBJ1-2
CASSYDRERYGYTF
TGTGCCAGCAGTTATGACAGGGAACGGTATGGCTACACCTTC
>TRBV12-3/TRBV12-4|NA|once|TRBJ1-2
CASSDYTF
TGTGCCAGCAGTGACTACACCTTC
>TRBV3-1|NA|NA|TRBJ1-1
CASSQDLTAEAFF
TGTGCCAGCAGCCAAGATCTGACTGCTGAAGCTTTCTTT
>TRBV15|NA|NA|TRBJ1-4
CATSRRSLRTNEKLFF
TGTGCCACCAGCAGAAGGTCACTACGGACGAATGAAAAACTGTTTTTT
>TRBV9|NA|NA|TRBJ2-1
CASSATMSEQFF
TGTGCCAGCAGCGCGACAATGTCTGAGCAGTTCTTC
>TRBV7-9|NA|NA|TRBJ1-2
CATPLYRFPGYGYTF
TGTGCCACCCCATTGTATCGTTTCCCGGGGTATGGCTACACCTTC
>TRBV25-1|NA|NA|TRBJ2-2
CASSEFDLTGELFF
TGTGCCAGCAGTGAATTTGACCTTACCGGGGAGCTGTTTTTT
>TRBV20-1|NA|NA|TRBJ2-6
CSASPTGASGANVLTF
TGCAGTGCTAGCCCAACAGGCGCCTCTGGGGCCAACGTCCTGACTTTC